The clone carrying this T cell receptor beta chain turned up a few times. The sample belongs to a study of T cell changes during pregnancy in multiple sclerosis. CDR3 size: 13 residues. Germline V gene lookup returns CDR1 SGHDT and CDR2 YYEEEE. V dropped 2 bases and J dropped 9 bases, with 12 bases sitting between them. Here immunoSEQ multiplex PCR was the method, and the copy in TCRdb shows in-frame clones only, minus some. The sample has over 50,000 clones, 90% seen once. Sequencing was performed on peripheral blood, taken in the first trimester of pregnancy. This chain uses TRBV5-6 with TRBJ2-1; D uncertain. The clonotype was recovered from a female donor in good health, enrolled as a control in a pregnancy study. The CDR3 DNA follows: TGTGCCAGCAGCTTTCTGCGAAGATTTGAGCAGTTCTTC. The encoded protein is CASSFLRRFEQFF.